The 26 T cell receptor beta chains presented below share a single source sample, sequenced in a study of blood T cell repertoires in COVID-19. Data came from immunoSEQ multiplex PCR; TCRdb stores just in-frame clones and leaves some out. The profile shows tens of thousands of clones, around 88% of them singletons. The sequenced sample was peripheral blood. These receptors were obtained from a woman of 80 years or more with acute or convalescent COVID-19.

The rearrangement links TRBV18 to TRBJ2-7; D is unresolved. Trimming took off 1 base at V and 4 bases at J, with 14 bases between the two ends. Germline V lookup: CDR1 KGHSH, CDR2 LQKENI. The CDR3 spans 15 residues. CDR3 DNA sequence: TGTGCCAGCTCACCACTCCAGTTTTCACCATACGAGCAGTACTTC. Protein: CASSPLQFSPYEQYF.

This chain joins TRBV7-2 and TRBJ2-1; 14 nucleotides align to TRBD2. CDR1 is SGHTA and CDR2 is FQGNSA in the germline V gene. The CDR3 sequence is 16 residues long. Unmatched junction bases numbered 10, after V lost 5 bases and J lost 10 bases. The CDR3 is CASSKMGLAGAGEQFF. In DNA form, the CDR3 reads TGTGCCAGCAGCAAGATGGGACTAGCGGGAGCCGGGGAGCAGTTCTTC.

V is TRBV9 and J is TRBJ2-3, with D maybe TRBD1 (5 bases). This CDR3 has 15 amino acids. Germline CDR1 and CDR2: SGDLS and YYNGEE. The V end lost 0 bases, the J end lost 5 bases, and 13 bases lay between the germline ends. The CDR3 nucleotides are TGTGCCAGCAGCGTAGCTCAGGGTCGAGGAGATACGCAGTATTTT. It translates to CASSVAQGRGDTQYF.

The J gene is TRBJ1-3, the V gene TRBV11-3; no reliable D call. V lost 4 bases and J lost 3, with 7 bases in between. The length of the CDR3 is 13 residues. Germline V gene lookup returns CDR1 SGHNT and CDR2 YENEEA. The CDR3 loop is CASSSGLGNTIYF. In nucleotides, the CDR3 is TGTGCCAGCAGCTCCGGACTTGGAAACACCATATATTTT.

The rearrangement joins TRBV30 to TRBJ1-3, with 8 bases aligning to TRBD1. The junction had 4 bases not matched to a gene; V was cut back by 2 bases and J by 7 bases. The V gene's germline CDR1 is GTSNPN and CDR2 SVGIG (reference sequence). The CDR3 consists of 13 residues. In nucleotides, the CDR3 is TGTGCCTGGAGTCCAGGGGGCCGGAACACCATATATTTT. As protein: CAWSPGGRNTIYF.

The genes are TRBV6-2 or TRBV6-3 and TRBJ2-7, with a tentative D call TRBD2 (6 bases). Between the trimmed V and J ends, which lost 2 bases and 0 bases, there was a span of 11 bases. The V gene's germline CDR1 is MNHEY and CDR2 SVGEGT. This CDR3 contains 15 residues. CDR3 bases: TGTGCCAGCAGTTACAGGGCTAGCGACTCCTACGAGCAGTACTTC. It yields the protein CASSYRASDSYEQYF.

The chain joins TRBV7-2 to TRBJ2-1; 11 bases are a match to TRBD2. The germline gives CDR1 SGHTA, CDR2 FQGNSA. This CDR3 region has 14 residues. The V gene end was trimmed by 4 bases and the J gene end by 5 bases; junction bases not matched to a gene: 1. CDR3 nucleotide sequence: TGTGCCAGCAGCTCGGGACTAGCGGACAATGAGCAGTTCTTC. Translating it yields CASSSGLADNEQFF.

The chain links TRBV7-9 to TRBJ1-1, with D tentatively TRBD1 (6 bases). Germline-derived CDR1 and CDR2 are SEHNR and FQNEAQ (reference sequence). Trimming stripped 6 bases from V and 7 bases from J, with 9 bases between. The CDR3 covers 11 residues. The CDR3: CASRGQFEAFF. The CDR3 DNA reads TGTGCCAGCAGAGGACAGTTTGAAGCTTTCTTT.

The V and J genes are TRBV6-6 and TRBJ2-7; 12 bases line up with TRBD2. Per germline, CDR1 MNHNY and CDR2 SVGAGI (reference sequence). This CDR3 is 15 amino acids long. V was clipped by 6 bases and J by 3 bases; unmatched bases: 6. CDR3 nucleotide sequence: TGTGCCAGCAGCTATACTAGCGGGGGGATCTACGAGCAGTACTTC. It translates to CASSYTSGGIYEQYF.

The V gene is TRBV5-4, the J gene TRBJ2-1, with D perhaps matching TRBD2 (5 bases). The CDR3 runs 12 residues. The germline CDR1 and CDR2 sequences are SGHNT and YYREEE (reference sequence). Trimming left V 2 bases short and J 7 bases short, with 7 bases between. CDR3 sequence (DNA): TGTGCCAGCAGCTTACCGGGGAATGAGCAGTTCTTC. Translated, it gives CASSLPGNEQFF.

The chain has TRBV4-2 and TRBJ2-2; D is unresolved. Trimming pared 6 bases from V and 1 base from J, leaving 3 bases between. Germline lookup yields CDR1 LGHNA and CDR2 YNFKEQ. The CDR3 has 12 amino acids. The CDR3 protein is CASRQNTGELFF. The CDR3 DNA reads TGTGCCAGCAGACAGAACACCGGGGAGCTGTTTTTT.

CDR3 in DNA: TGTGCCAGCAGCTCCGGGACAGTAATCACCGGGGAGCTGTTTTTT. Translated, it gives CASSSGTVITGELFF. V gene TRBV6-5 combines with J gene TRBJ2-2; 7 nucleotides match TRBD1. V trimming: 6 bases; J trimming: 4 bases; junction bases outside the gene matches: 8. Germline V gene data show CDR1 as MNHEY and CDR2 as SVGAGI. CDR3 length: 15 residues.

Details on this clone: The junction differs from germline at one of its ends, possibly a read error. The V call is TRBV5-1, the J call TRBJ2-7; D uncertain. Germline loops: CDR1 SGHRS, CDR2 YFSETQ. The CDR3 runs to 12 residues. In nucleotides, the CDR3 is TGCGCCAGCAGCTTGGATCGGTCACCTTATCACTTC. Translated, it gives CASSLDRSPYHF.

V gene TRBV28 combines with J gene TRBJ1-5; 8 nucleotides match TRBD1. The CDR3 covers 13 residues. The germline gives CDR1 MDHEN, CDR2 SYDVKM. The junction had 6 bases not matched to a gene; V was cut back by 8 bases and J by 6 bases. The CDR3 loop is CASLPGTGQPQHF. The CDR3 nucleotides read TGTGCCAGCCTCCCCGGGACAGGTCAGCCCCAGCATTTT.

The CDR3 DNA sequence: TGTGCCAGCACGGGCGGGGGGAGCTCCTACAATGAGCAGTTCTTC. It codes for CASTGGGSSYNEQFF. The rearrangement joins TRBV6-6 to TRBJ2-1; 8 nucleotides line up with TRBD2. The CDR3 covers 15 residues. The V gene's germline CDR1 is MNHNY and CDR2 SVGAGI (reference sequence). Trimming cost V 7 bases and J 0 bases; bases outside gene matches: 5.

The CDR3 DNA sequence: TGTGCCAGTAGAAAGGGACTAGCGGGACCCGAGCAGTACTTC. Translation: CASRKGLAGPEQYF. The V gene is TRBV19, the J gene TRBJ2-7; 13 bases line up with TRBD2. CDR1 and CDR2 from the germline V gene are LNHDA and SQIVND (reference sequence). This CDR3 is 14 amino acids long. V lost 6 bases to trimming and J lost 6 bases; unmatched junction nucleotides: 5.

This clone was observed a single time. This chain joins TRBV15 and TRBJ1-6; no reliable D call. The germline V and J ends were trimmed by 5 bases and 6 bases, with 11 bases remaining between them. Germline loops: CDR1 LNHNV, CDR2 YYDKDF (reference sequence). This CDR3 spans 14 amino acids. The CDR3 is CATSQRSFNSPLHF. The CDR3, as DNA: TGTGCCACCAGCCAAAGGAGTTTTAATTCACCCCTCCACTTT.

This clone showed up just once. The V and J genes are TRBV5-1 and TRBJ1-4, with 8 bases aligning to TRBD1. With V trimmed by 4 bases and J by 4 bases, 3 bases remained unmatched. Germline V lookup: CDR1 SGHRS, CDR2 YFSETQ. The length of the CDR3 is 14 residues. The CDR3 region is CASSRQGNNEKLFF. CDR3 nucleotides: TGCGCCAGCAGCAGACAGGGGAATAATGAAAAACTGTTTTTT.

This clone was seen a handful of times. The rearrangement joins TRBV6-6 to TRBJ1-1, with D perhaps TRBD1 (5 bases). Trimming cost V 2 bases and J 5 bases, with 15 bases left between them. This CDR3 comprises 15 residues. From germline, CDR1 is MNHNY and CDR2 SVGAGI (reference sequence). CDR3 coding DNA: TGTGCCAGCAGTTACCCTAGGAGGGGAGGGACTGAAGCTTTCTTT. It specifies CASSYPRRGGTEAFF.

This chain's CDR3 is CATQTGSSYNSPLHF. Here the CDR3 DNA reads TGTGCCACCCAGACGGGGAGCTCCTATAATTCACCCCTCCACTTT. V and J are TRBV6-5 and TRBJ1-6; D unresolved. Germline lookup yields CDR1 MNHEY and CDR2 SVGAGI. Trimming removed 10 bases at V and 0 bases at J, with 13 bases between. There are 15 residues in the CDR3.

The chain employs TRBV19 and TRBJ2-7; D is perhaps TRBD2 (5 bases). Germline lookup yields CDR1 LNHDA and CDR2 SQIVND (reference sequence). The CDR3 has 13 residues. Trimming pared 5 bases from V and 2 bases from J, leaving 10 bases between. Here the CDR3 reads CASSPGFPYEQYF. The CDR3 nucleotides read TGTGCCAGTAGTCCGGGATTTCCCTACGAGCAGTACTTC. Complete variable domain (other parts from reference TRBV19 and TRBJ2-7): DGGITQSPKYLFRKEGQNVTLSCEQNLNHDAMYWYRQDPGQGLRLIYYSQIVNDFQKGDIAEGYSVSREKKESFPLTVTSAQKNPTAFYLCASSPGFPYEQYFGPGTRLTVT.

This clone was observed a single time. This chain links TRBV9 with TRBJ2-1, with D perhaps matching TRBD1 (5 bases). Germline V gives CDR1 SGDLS, CDR2 YYNGEE. The CDR3 has 18 amino acids. V was clipped by 0 bases and J by 5 bases, with 21 bases between them. In DNA, the CDR3 is TGTGCCAGCAGCGTAGCTCCCCCGGCGAGCAAAGGGGACAATGAGCAGTTCTTC. Translating it yields CASSVAPPASKGDNEQFF.

The rearrangement links TRBV3-1 (or the pseudogene TRBV3-2) to TRBJ2-5; 8 bases map to TRBD2. Germline CDR1 reads LGHDT; CDR2 reads YNNKEL (reference sequence). The CDR3 spans 14 residues. Germline trimming cut 5 bases from V and 6 bases from J; bases unmatched to any gene: 8. CDR3 amino acids: CASSKRGGRKTQYF. The CDR3 coding sequence is TGTGCCAGCAGCAAACGGGGGGGCCGGAAGACCCAGTACTTC.

The sample holds a few counts of this clone. The chain couples TRBV23-1 to TRBJ1-1, with D perhaps matching TRBD1 (6 bases). TRBV23-1 is an ORF for which the function is uncertain. With 7 bases removed from V and 0 bases from J, the gap between germline ends came to 15 bases. This CDR3 is 15 amino acids long. The CDR3 sequence is CASTLGTTLNTEAFF. The CDR3 nucleotides read TGCGCCAGCACCCTGGGGACAACCCTGAACACTGAAGCTTTCTTT.

This chain links TRBV12-3 or TRBV12-4 with TRBJ2-2; D is uncertain. V gave up 6 bases and J gave up 4 bases, with 6 bases separating them. The length of the CDR3 is 12 residues. The chain's CDR3 is CASRVGTGELFF. The CDR3, as DNA: TGTGCCAGCAGGGTCGGCACCGGGGAGCTGTTTTTT.

This clone was seen a few times. V is TRBV10-3 and J is TRBJ2-2; maybe TRBD1 (5 bases). Trimming removed 1 base from V and 6 bases from J, with 15 bases in between. Germline V gene sequence: CDR1 ENHRY, CDR2 SYGVKD. The CDR3 has 16 amino acids. CDR3 loop: CAISEWQGRKAGELFF. In nucleotides, the CDR3 is TGTGCCATCAGTGAGTGGCAGGGAAGGAAGGCCGGGGAGCTGTTTTTT.